The 22 T cell receptor beta chains below all came from one sample that was sequenced in a study of blood T cell repertoires in COVID-19. Method: immunoSEQ multiplex PCR; TCRdb's copy keeps in-frame clones and lacks some. The sample lists tens of thousands of clones, about 88% occurring once. The sequenced sample was peripheral blood. These receptors all stem from a human donor in a cohort sampled during active COVID-19.

The chain recombines TRBV6-5 with TRBJ1-2; 10 positions match TRBD1. Germline CDR1 is MNHEY and CDR2 is SVGAGI. V gave up 4 bases and J gave up 5 bases; unmatched junction bases: 4. CDR3 length equals 14 residues. CDR3 in DNA: TGTGCCAGCAGTTCCCCGGGACAGGGGTATGGCTACACCTTC. Amino acids: CASSSPGQGYGYTF.

Only one count was recorded for this clone. The V call is TRBV24-1, the J call TRBJ1-5; no clear D gene. The V end was cut by 1 base, the J end by 8 bases, with 5 bases between. From germline, CDR1 is KGHDR and CDR2 SFDVKD. The CDR3 is 12 amino acids. The CDR3 DNA is TGTGCCACCAGTGATTTCACGGAGCCCCAGCATTTT. This codes for CATSDFTEPQHF.

This clone appeared once. The V call is TRBV7-2, the J call TRBJ2-7; D is possibly TRBD1 (6 bases). CDR3 length: 15 residues. The germline V and J ends were trimmed by 5 bases and 4 bases, with 18 bases remaining between them. Germline V gene sequence: CDR1 SGHTA, CDR2 FQGNSA. CDR3 DNA: TGTGCCAGCAGCCCCGGTCCAGGGGAAACGTACGAGCAGTACTTC. Amino acids: CASSPGPGETYEQYF. Drawing the rest from reference TRBV7-2 and TRBJ2-7, the complete variable domain is GAGVSQSPSNKVTEKGKDVELRCDPISGHTALYWYRQSLGQGLEFLIYFQGNSAPDKSGLPSDRFSAERTGGSVSTLTIQRTQQEDSAVYLCASSPGPGETYEQYFGPGTRLTVT.

A few counts support this clone. The CDR3, as DNA: TGCGCCAGCAGCCAAGACAGGGGGCTCACCGGGGAGCTGTTTTTT. Translating gives CASSQDRGLTGELFF. J is TRBJ2-2 and V is TRBV4-1; 8 nucleotides align to TRBD1. The V segment lost 0 bases and the J segment 4 bases; nucleotides outside the gene matches: 1. Germline assignment: CDR1 MGHRA and CDR2 YSYEKL. The CDR3 loop spans 15 amino acids.

The gene calls are TRBV19 and TRBJ2-3, with D possibly matching TRBD2 (5 bases). Germline values: CDR1 LNHDA, CDR2 SQIVND (reference sequence). Trimming removed 4 bases from V and 2 bases from J, with 10 bases in between. The CDR3 is made up of 14 amino acids. Here the CDR3 reads CASSNTGNTDTQYF. The CDR3 coding sequence is TGTGCCAGTAGTAATACGGGGAACACAGATACGCAGTATTTT. Variable domain in full (rest from reference TRBV19 and TRBJ2-3): DGGITQSPKYLFRKEGQNVTLSCEQNLNHDAMYWYRQDPGQGLRLIYYSQIVNDFQKGDIAEGYSVSREKKESFPLTVTSAQKNPTAFYLCASSNTGNTDTQYFGPGTRLTVL.

This chain joins TRBV21-1 and TRBJ2-1; the table's D call TRBD2 went unverified against the DNA. TRBV21-1 is listed as a pseudogene. This CDR3 has 19 amino acids. CDR3 sequence reads: CASRGRLAGFPLHYNEQFF. The CDR3 DNA follows: TGTGCCAGCAGGGGGCGACTAGCGGGTTTCCCTCTTCACTACAATGAGCAGTTCTTC.

The chain joins TRBV12-3 or TRBV12-4 to TRBJ2-7; 7 nucleotides agree with TRBD2. The CDR3 loop spans 12 amino acids. The V gene end was trimmed by 8 bases and the J gene end by 3 bases; junction bases not matched to a gene: 4. The CDR3 DNA reads TGTGCCAGCGGGGGGGACGGCTACGAGCAGTACTTC. This encodes CASGGDGYEQYF.

The chain joins TRBV9 to TRBJ1-1; D is perhaps TRBD1 (5 bases). The CDR3 is 15 residues long. CDR1 SGDLS and CDR2 YYNGEE come from the germline V gene. V lost 0 bases and J 0 bases, leaving 9 bases between the germline ends. The CDR3 is CASSVGGTVNTEAFF. In DNA form, the CDR3 reads TGTGCCAGCAGCGTAGGTGGGACTGTGAACACTGAAGCTTTCTTT.

This chain joins TRBV5-1 and TRBJ1-4; tentatively, D is TRBD1 (6 bases). Germline values: CDR1 SGHRS, CDR2 YFSETQ. V shed 4 bases and J shed 5 bases, with 18 bases lying between them. CDR3 length equals 16 residues. In DNA form, the CDR3 reads TGCGCCAGCAGCCGAGGGGGACAAGATCTAAATGAAAAACTGTTTTTT. Translated, it gives CASSRGGQDLNEKLFF.

This chain links TRBV5-8 with TRBJ1-2, with D unclear. Deletions cut 10 bases from V and 2 bases from J, with 24 bases between. CDR1 SGHTS and CDR2 YDEGEE come from the germline V gene. The CDR3 is 16 residues long. The CDR3 region has the DNA TGTGCCTCCTCTTACCTGACACCCGGGAGCAACTATGGCTACACCTTC. Protein: CASSYLTPGSNYGYTF.

The chain recombines TRBV30 with TRBJ1-6; no clear D gene. The CDR3 consists of 14 residues. Germline V gene lookup returns CDR1 GTSNPN and CDR2 SVGIG (reference sequence). V was shortened by 0 bases and J by 13 bases, with 16 bases between the two germline ends. Here the CDR3 reads CAWSVKFSPAPLHF. The CDR3 nucleotides are TGTGCCTGGAGTGTTAAATTCTCTCCAGCGCCCCTCCACTTT.

The chain has TRBV19 and TRBJ1-1; D is perhaps TRBD1 (5 bases). This CDR3 contains 12 residues. Germline CDR1 and CDR2: LNHDA and SQIVND (reference sequence). The V gene lost 8 bases and the J gene lost 3 bases, with 10 bases spanning the gap. CDR3 sequence reads: CASSQTDTEAFF. The CDR3 bases are TGTGCCAGTTCACAGACAGACACTGAAGCTTTCTTT.

The chain joins TRBV9 to TRBJ2-5, with TRBD1 identical over 12 bases. There are 16 residues in the CDR3. The germline V gene encodes CDR1 SGDLS and CDR2 YYNGEE. With 3 bases clipped from V and 5 bases from J, the junction kept 8 bases outside the gene matches. CDR3 sequence (DNA): TGTGCCAGCAGCGCCTTGGGACAGGGGGCGCGGGAGACCCAGTACTTC. Translating gives CASSALGQGARETQYF. Based on the CDR3 plus reference TRBV9 and TRBJ2-5, the full variable domain is DSGVTQTPKHLITATGQRVTLRCSPRSGDLSVYWYQQSLDQGLQFLIQYYNGEERAKGNILERFSAQQFPDLHSELNLSSLELGDSALYFCASSALGQGARETQYFGPGTRLLVL.

The chain has TRBV3-1 (or the pseudogene TRBV3-2) and TRBJ2-7, with 10 bases lining up with TRBD2. The CDR3 loop spans 14 amino acids. Unmatched junction bases numbered 0, after V lost 1 base and J lost 3 bases. CDR1 LGHDT and CDR2 YNNKEL come from the germline V gene (reference sequence). The CDR3 nucleotides are TGTGCCAGCAGCCAAGGACTAGCGGGCTACGAGCAGTACTTC. It specifies CASSQGLAGYEQYF.

This rearrangement joins TRBV19 to TRBJ1-1; D ambiguous. The V end lost 0 bases, the J end lost 11 bases, and 13 bases lay between the germline ends. Germline CDR1 reads LNHDA; CDR2 reads SQIVND (reference sequence). CDR3 length: 13 amino acids. The CDR3 DNA sequence: TGTGCCAGTAGTATAGATTTTCGGGAGGAGGCTTTCTTT. Translation gives CASSIDFREEAFF.

The gene calls are TRBV11-3 and TRBJ2-1; TRBD2 might be the D (6 bases). This CDR3 has 15 amino acids. CDR1 is SGHNT, CDR2 YENEEA, per germline. V was trimmed by 1 base and J by 4 bases, leaving 11 bases between them. CDR3 nucleotides: TGTGCCAGCAGCTTAGTCTTGGCGGGATACAATGAGCAGTTCTTC. It specifies CASSLVLAGYNEQFF.

J is TRBJ2-7 and V is TRBV3-1 (or the pseudogene TRBV3-2); weak D call: TRBD2 (6 bases). From germline, CDR1 is LGHDT and CDR2 YNNKEL (reference sequence). The V gene lost 1 base and the J gene lost 4 bases, with 8 bases spanning the gap. This CDR3 contains 13 residues. The CDR3 nucleotides read TGTGCCAGCAGCCAAGCAGGAGGGTACGAGCAGTACTTC. This sequence encodes CASSQAGGYEQYF.

The chain has TRBV18 and TRBJ1-1; 7 bases are a match to TRBD1. V dropped 6 bases and J dropped 0; count of bases not matched to a gene: 4. Germline V gives CDR1 KGHSH, CDR2 LQKENI. This CDR3 has 14 amino acids. CDR3 nucleotides: TGTGCCAGCTCGCGACAGGGCTTGAACACTGAAGCTTTCTTT. Residues: CASSRQGLNTEAFF.

This clone was seen only a few times. The chain combines TRBV2 with TRBJ2-5; tentatively, D is TRBD2 (7 bases). V was pared by 4 bases and J by 5 bases, with 14 bases between. This CDR3 comprises 14 residues. The germline V gene encodes CDR1 SNHLY and CDR2 FYNNEI. The CDR3 is CASSVGGRSETQYF. The CDR3 DNA reads TGTGCCAGCAGTGTCGGGGGGCGGTCGGAGACCCAGTACTTC.

This sequence joins TRBV2 and TRBJ2-3, with D hard to call. The germline CDR1 and CDR2 sequences are SNHLY and FYNNEI. The length of the CDR3 is 14 residues. The V gene lost 6 bases and the J gene lost 0 bases, with 10 bases spanning the gap. The CDR3 loop is CASRADLSTDTQYF. The DNA of the CDR3 is TGTGCCAGCAGGGCTGACTTGAGCACAGATACGCAGTATTTT. The full variable domain, with the rest looked up from reference TRBV2 and TRBJ2-3, is EPEVTQTPSHQVTQMGQEVILRCVPISNHLYFYWYRQILGQKVEFLVSFYNNEISEKSEIFDDQFSVERPDGSNFTLKIRSTKLEDSAMYFCASRADLSTDTQYFGPGTRLTVL.

The J gene is TRBJ2-4, the V gene TRBV18, with TRBD1 matching 8 bases. The CDR3 sequence is 16 residues long. CDR1 is KGHSH, CDR2 LQKENI, per germline. V gave up 0 bases and J gave up 7 bases; unmatched junction bases: 8. CDR3 in amino acids: CASSPPLRRGRNIQYF. The CDR3 DNA is TGTGCCAGCTCACCACCGTTGCGCAGGGGGCGGAACATTCAGTACTTC.

The chain carries TRBV5-4 and TRBJ1-1; 8 nucleotides line up with TRBD1. This CDR3 region has 14 residues. The junction had 7 bases not matched to a gene; V was cut back by 5 bases and J by 4 bases. Germline assignment: CDR1 SGHNT and CDR2 YYREEE (reference sequence). The chain's CDR3 is CASSPGGGSTEAFF. CDR3 nucleotides: TGTGCCAGCAGTCCAGGGGGCGGGAGCACTGAAGCTTTCTTT.